This T cell receptor beta chain comes out of a study of blood T cell repertoires in COVID-19. The overall study: Spain, Italy and the United States supplied samples that represented acute and convalescent COVID-19. Sources were T cells, B-cell-depleted T cells, or PBMCs; the material itself was cDNA or gDNA.

Germline V lookup: CDR1 MNHEY, CDR2 SVGAGI. J lost 9 bases, V lost 6 bases, and 10 bases had no gene match. The CDR3 totals 14 residues. Authors' methods: Amplification with reference gene primers provided the estimates of nucleated cell counts. Assay: immunoSEQ multiplex PCR; the TCRdb copy retains only in-frame clones and omits some. D and trimming were read from the DNA, whereas the V and J calls and clone size are those reported in that table. The profile shows about 210,000 clones, 80% to 90% of them singletons. The sequenced sample was peripheral blood. This receptor was obtained from a woman in her fifties or sixties with active or convalescent COVID-19. This chain links TRBV6-5 with TRBJ2-2; TRBD1 matches 7 bases. The CDR3 sequence: CASRPGTVGWELFF. In DNA, the CDR3 is TGTGCCAGCAGACCCGGGACAGTTGGTTGGGAGCTGTTTTTT.